This T cell receptor beta chain was recorded in a study of blood T cell repertoires in COVID-19. TCRdb's copy holds only in-frame clones and misses some; the assay was immunoSEQ multiplex PCR. In the table there are some 240,000 clones, roughly four fifths of which are singletons. The V segment lost 3 bases and the J segment 6 bases; nucleotides outside the gene matches: 14. CDR3 length: 17 amino acids. Per the germline V gene, CDR1 is MDHEN and CDR2 is SYDVKM. The sample comprised peripheral blood. This receptor was identified in a woman of 80 years or more with acute or convalescent COVID-19. This sequence joins TRBV28 and TRBJ1-5, with TRBD1 identical over 7 bases. CDR3 sequence reads: CASSFRQGKGQSQPQHF. In nucleotides, the CDR3 is TGTGCCAGCAGTTTTCGACAGGGCAAAGGACAATCTCAGCCCCAGCATTTT.